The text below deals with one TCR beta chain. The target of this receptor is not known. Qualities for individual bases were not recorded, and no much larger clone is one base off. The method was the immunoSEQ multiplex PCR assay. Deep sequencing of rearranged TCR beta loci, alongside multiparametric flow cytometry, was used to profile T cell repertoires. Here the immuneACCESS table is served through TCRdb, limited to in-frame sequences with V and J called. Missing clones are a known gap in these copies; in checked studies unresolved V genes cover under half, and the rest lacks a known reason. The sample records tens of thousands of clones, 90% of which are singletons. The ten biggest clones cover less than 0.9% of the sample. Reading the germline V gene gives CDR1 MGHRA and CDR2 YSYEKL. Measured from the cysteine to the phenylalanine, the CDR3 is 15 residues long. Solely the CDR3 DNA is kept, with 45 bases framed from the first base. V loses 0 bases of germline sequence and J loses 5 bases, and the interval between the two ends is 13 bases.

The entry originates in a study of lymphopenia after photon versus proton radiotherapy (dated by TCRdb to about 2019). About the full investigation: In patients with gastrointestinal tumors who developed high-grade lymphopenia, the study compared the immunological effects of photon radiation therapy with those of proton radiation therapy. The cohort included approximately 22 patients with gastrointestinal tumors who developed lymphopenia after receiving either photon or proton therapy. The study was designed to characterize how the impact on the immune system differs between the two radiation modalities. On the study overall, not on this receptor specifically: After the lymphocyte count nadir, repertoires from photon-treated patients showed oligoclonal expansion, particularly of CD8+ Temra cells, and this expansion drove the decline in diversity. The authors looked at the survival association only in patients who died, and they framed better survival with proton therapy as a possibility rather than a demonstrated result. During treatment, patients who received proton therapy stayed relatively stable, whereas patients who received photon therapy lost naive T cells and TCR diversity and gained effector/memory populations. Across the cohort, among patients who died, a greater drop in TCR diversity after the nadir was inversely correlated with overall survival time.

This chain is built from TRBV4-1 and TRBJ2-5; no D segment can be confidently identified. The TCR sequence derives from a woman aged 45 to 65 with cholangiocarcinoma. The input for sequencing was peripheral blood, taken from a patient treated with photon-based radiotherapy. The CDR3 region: CASSQDRQWLETQYF. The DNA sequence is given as TGCGCCAGCAGCCAAGATCGGCAGTGGTTGGAGACCCAGTACTTC.